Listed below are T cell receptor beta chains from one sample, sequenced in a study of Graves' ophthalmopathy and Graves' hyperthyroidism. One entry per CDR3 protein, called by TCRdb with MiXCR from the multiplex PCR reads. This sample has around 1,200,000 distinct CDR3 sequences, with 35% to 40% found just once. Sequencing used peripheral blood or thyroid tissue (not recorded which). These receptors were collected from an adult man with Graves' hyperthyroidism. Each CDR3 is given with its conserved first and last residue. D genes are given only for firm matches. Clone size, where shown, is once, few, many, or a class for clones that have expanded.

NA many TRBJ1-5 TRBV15 CATSRDHRADQPQHF TGTGCCACCAGCAGAGATCACAGGGCTGATCAGCCCCAGCATTTT
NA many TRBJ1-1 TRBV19 CASIGPGDTEAFF TGTGCCAGTATCGGGCCTGGGGACACTGAAGCTTTCTTT
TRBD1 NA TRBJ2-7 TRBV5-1 CASSPYFGQANYEQYF TGCGCCAGCAGCCCCTACTTCGGACAGGCCAACTACGAGCAGTACTTC
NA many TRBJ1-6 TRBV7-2 CASSLAGLNSPLHF TGTGCCAGCAGCTTAGCAGGGTTGAATTCACCCCTCCACTTT
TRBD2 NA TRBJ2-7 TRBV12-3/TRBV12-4 CASRTSGGAYEQYF TGTGCCAGCAGAACTAGCGGGGGGGCATACGAGCAGTACTTC
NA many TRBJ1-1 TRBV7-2 CASSRSPTGITEAFF TGTGCCAGCAGCCGCAGCCCAACAGGGATCACTGAAGCTTTCTTT
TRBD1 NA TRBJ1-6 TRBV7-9 CASRDSGQGGSNSPLHF TGTGCCAGCCGGGACTCTGGACAGGGGGGCTCTAATTCACCCCTCCACTTT
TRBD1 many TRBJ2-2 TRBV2 CASSVDRATGELFF TGTGCCAGCAGTGTCGACAGGGCCACCGGGGAGCTGTTTTTT
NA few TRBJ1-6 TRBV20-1 CSARPSRQSSYNSPLHF TGCAGTGCTAGGCCCAGTCGCCAAAGCTCCTATAATTCACCCCTCCACTTT
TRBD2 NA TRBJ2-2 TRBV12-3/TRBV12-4 CASSWTSGGLYTGELFF TGTGCCAGCAGCTGGACTAGCGGGGGGTTGTACACCGGGGAGCTGTTTTTT
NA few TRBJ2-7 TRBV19 CASSLTSSGEFHEQYF TGTGCCAGTAGTCTTACCTCGTCAGGGGAGTTCCACGAGCAGTACTTC
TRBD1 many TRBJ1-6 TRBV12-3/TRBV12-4 CASRRGTGDSPLHF TGTGCCAGCAGGCGAGGGACAGGGGATTCACCCCTCCACTTT
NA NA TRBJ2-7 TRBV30 CAAHRTERGKQYF TGTGCCGCACACAGAACGGAAAGGGGCAAGCAGTACTTC
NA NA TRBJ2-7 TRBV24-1 CATSETGIVYEQYF TGTGCCACCAGTGAAACAGGGATTGTCTACGAGCAGTACTTC
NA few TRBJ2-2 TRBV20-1 CSARDFHSGAVTGELFF TGCAGTGCTAGAGATTTCCATTCGGGAGCGGTCACCGGGGAGCTGTTTTTT
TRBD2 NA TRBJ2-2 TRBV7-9 CATPRGLADHTGELFF TGTGCCACCCCCCGGGGACTAGCGGATCACACCGGGGAGCTGTTTTTT
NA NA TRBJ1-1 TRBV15 CATSHLGGNTEAFF TGTGCCACCAGCCACCTAGGGGGGAACACTGAAGCTTTCTTT
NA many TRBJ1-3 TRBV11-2 CASNHRAYAGNTIYF TGTGCCAGCAACCACAGGGCGTATGCTGGAAACACCATATATTTT
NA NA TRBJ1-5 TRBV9 CASPIGYNQPQHF TGTGCCAGCCCGATTGGGTACAATCAGCCCCAGCATTTT
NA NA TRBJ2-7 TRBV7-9 CASISEGGIYEQYF TGTGCCAGCATTTCTGAGGGGGGTATCTACGAGCAGTACTTC
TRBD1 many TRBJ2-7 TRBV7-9 CASSSTGGMEQYF TGTGCCAGCAGCTCGACAGGGGGCATGGAGCAGTACTTC
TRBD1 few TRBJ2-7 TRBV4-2 CASSIPGQGAEQYF TGTGCCAGCAGCATTCCGGGACAGGGGGCCGAGCAGTACTTC